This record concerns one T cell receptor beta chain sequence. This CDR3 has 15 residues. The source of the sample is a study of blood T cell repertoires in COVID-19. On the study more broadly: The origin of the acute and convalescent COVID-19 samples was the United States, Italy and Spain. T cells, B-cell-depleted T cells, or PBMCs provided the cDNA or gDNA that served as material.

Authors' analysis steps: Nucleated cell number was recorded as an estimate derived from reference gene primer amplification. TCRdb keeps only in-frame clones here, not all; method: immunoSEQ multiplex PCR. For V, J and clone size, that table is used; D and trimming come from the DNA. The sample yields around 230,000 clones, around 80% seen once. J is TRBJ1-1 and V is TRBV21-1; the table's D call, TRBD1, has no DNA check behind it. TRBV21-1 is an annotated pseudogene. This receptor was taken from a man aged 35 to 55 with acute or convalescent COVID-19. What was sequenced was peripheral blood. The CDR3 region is CASSTRTGGNTEAFF. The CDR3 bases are TGTGCCAGCAGCACGCGGACAGGGGGCAACACTGAAGCTTTCTTT.